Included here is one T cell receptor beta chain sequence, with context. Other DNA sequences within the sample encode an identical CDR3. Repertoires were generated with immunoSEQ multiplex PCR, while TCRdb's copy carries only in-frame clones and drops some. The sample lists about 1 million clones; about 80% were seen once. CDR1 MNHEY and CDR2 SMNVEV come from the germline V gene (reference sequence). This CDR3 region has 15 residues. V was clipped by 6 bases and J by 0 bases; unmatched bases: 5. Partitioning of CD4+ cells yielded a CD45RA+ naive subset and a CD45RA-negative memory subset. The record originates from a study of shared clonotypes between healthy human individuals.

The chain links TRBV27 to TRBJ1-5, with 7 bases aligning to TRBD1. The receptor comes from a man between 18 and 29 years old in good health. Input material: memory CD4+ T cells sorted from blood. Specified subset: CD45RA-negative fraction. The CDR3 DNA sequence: TGTGCCAGCAGCCCGGGACAGTATAGCAATCAGCCCCAGCATTTT. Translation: CASSPGQYSNQPQHF.